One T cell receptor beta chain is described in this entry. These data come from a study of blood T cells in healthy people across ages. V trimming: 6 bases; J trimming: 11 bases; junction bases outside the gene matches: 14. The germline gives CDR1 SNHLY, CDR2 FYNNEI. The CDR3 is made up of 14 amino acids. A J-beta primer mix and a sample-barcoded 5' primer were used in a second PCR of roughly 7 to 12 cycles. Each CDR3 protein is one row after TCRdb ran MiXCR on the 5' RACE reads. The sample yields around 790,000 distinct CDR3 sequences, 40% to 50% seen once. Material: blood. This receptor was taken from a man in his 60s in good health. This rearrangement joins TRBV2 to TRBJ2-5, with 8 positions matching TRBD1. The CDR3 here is CASRSGQVAGAQYF. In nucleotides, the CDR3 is TGTGCCAGCAGATCGGGACAGGTGGCAGGGGCGCAGTACTTC.